The rows below give T cell receptor beta chains drawn from one sample of a study of control samples from healthy donors and cancer patients. Assay: immunoSEQ multiplex PCR; the TCRdb copy retains only in-frame clones and omits some. The table lists 150,000 to 200,000 clones, about 87% of them singletons. Input material: blood. The receptors were sampled from a man aged 25 to 40 in good health. CDR3s include the opening cysteine and the closing phenylalanine or tryptophan. The D gene is left open where the match is weak. Size values are once, few and many counts, or a class for expanded clones, and some rows have none.

>.|.|TRBJ1-3|15|TRBV13
TGTGCCAGCAGCTTTGGAAGAAACTCTGGAAACACCATATATTTT
CASSFGRNSGNTIYF
>TRBD2|.|TRBJ2-3|15|TRBV7-2
TGTGCCAGCAGCTTACAGCGGGGGAGCACAGATACGCAGTATTTT
CASSLQRGSTDTQYF
>.|.|TRBJ2-7|14|TRBV5-1
TGCGCCAGCAAAGAATTCAGCAGGTCTGACGAGCAGTACTTC
CASKEFSRSDEQYF
>.|.|TRBJ1-2|13|TRBV20-1
TGCAGTGCTAGTACCGCCATTAACTATGGCTACACCTTC
CSASTAINYGYTF
>.|.|TRBJ1-1|13|TRBV27
TGTGCCAGCAGTTTCGGTATCCAGTCTGAAGCTTTCTTT
CASSFGIQSEAFF
>.|once|TRBJ2-7|16|TRBV27
TGTGCCAGCAGTTTTATTACCGGACTTCAACTCTACGAGCAGTACTTC
CASSFITGLQLYEQYF
>TRBD1|once|TRBJ1-1|13|TRBV6-6
TGTGCCACCGGACAGGGGGCGGGCACTGAAGCTTTCTTT
CATGQGAGTEAFF
>.|.|TRBJ2-3|13|TRBV27
TGTGCCAGCATCTCCCTGTCGACGGATACGCAGTATTTT
CASISLSTDTQYF
>.|.|TRBJ2-1|15|TRBV29-1
TGCAGCGTTGAACCGGGCCGATGGACGGTAAATGAGCAGTTCTTC
CSVEPGRWTVNEQFF
>.|.|TRBJ2-6|18|TRBV7-2
TGTGCCAGCAGCTTAGACCCCGTAGGAAGGTCTGGGGCCAACGTCCTGACTTTC
CASSLDPVGRSGANVLTF
>.|once|TRBJ1-4|13|TRBV10-3
TGTGCCATCCGCCAGGCGCCTAATGAAAAACTGTTTTTT
CAIRQAPNEKLFF
>.|.|TRBJ2-3|11|TRBV11-2
TGTGCCAGCAGCCACACAGATACGCAGTATTTT
CASSHTDTQYF
>TRBD1|.|TRBJ1-3|20|TRBV14
TGTGCCAGCAGCCGCGGGACAGGGCCTTTCTTTTCCCCCTCTGGAAACACCATATATTTT
CASSRGTGPFFSPSGNTIYF
>.|.|TRBJ2-7|14|TRBV4-2
TGTGCCAGCAGCCAAGAGTCGAGCTCCTACGAGCAGTACTTC
CASSQESSSYEQYF
>.|.|TRBJ1-1|13|TRBV14
TGTGCCAGCGGTTTCTCTCCTAACACTGAAGCTTTCTTT
CASGFSPNTEAFF
>.|few|TRBJ1-6|15|TRBV9
TGTGCCAGCAGCGTATTAGGTCGCGATAATTCACCCCTCCACTTT
CASSVLGRDNSPLHF
>.|.|TRBJ1-1|13|TRBV18
TGTGCCAGCTCACCGAGAATGAGTTTTGAAGCTTTCTTT
CASSPRMSFEAFF